This T cell receptor beta chain is drawn from a study of cytomegalovirus exposure and HLA in healthy donors (dated 2017 in TCRdb). In the study overall: A later analysis indicated that the 90 to 150 validation repertoires were generated on the platform also employed for the roughly 650 repertoires of the first cohort. A separate validation cohort of more than 100 different subjects was used in addition to the 666-subject first cohort. To predict cytomegalovirus infection status, the study combined high-throughput TCR immunosequencing, statistical association of individual TCRs with disease status, and machine learning. The study aimed to test whether cataloging public T cell receptors could reveal signatures of past pathogen exposure.

The library was produced with the immunoSEQ multiplex PCR assay. Processing in the source paper ran as follows. A statistical classification framework was developed to diagnose cytomegalovirus status using the catalog of TCR beta chain sequences. In TCRdb, the immuneACCESS table is reduced to in-frame sequences with V and J assigned. These tables do not hold every clone; where another copy was compared, an unresolved V gene accounts for under half, and the others remain unexplained. D and trimming were read from the DNA, whereas the V and J calls and clone size are those reported in that table. Within this sample are more than 300,000 clones, with approximately 90% of them counted one time only. Of the sample, 0.65% to 0.95% falls within the top ten clones. With respect to this clone: It has no known antigen specificity. No per-base quality is available; no much larger clone lies one base away.

Study-level results and caveats: Cytomegalovirus status was reported to be diagnosed by the classifier with high specificity and sensitivity in both the original and validation cohorts. In a later analysis, TCRs clustered in the first cohort were found to also tend to co-occur in the 130 or so validation repertoires, with approximately 95% of cluster scores above 0. Most TCR sequences were observed very rarely across donors, whereas some public TCRs were present in many individuals. The validation cohort had no HLA typing available for a later analysis, so co-occurrence within that cohort was assessed over all 120 or so repertoires. According to the authors, the approach could potentially be generalized to other disease states and immunological phenotypes. In vitro tests confirmed that a few of the cytomegalovirus-associated TCR beta chains recognize cytomegalovirus antigens. The study gave a list of some 150 TCR beta chains associated with cytomegalovirus.

CDR1 SGHRS and CDR2 YFSETQ are derived from the germline V gene. The CDR3 contains 16 residues, cysteine and phenylalanine counted. CDR3 DNA is the only sequence kept; it has 48 bases, read in frame from the first base. Trimming at the junction amounts to 0 bases on V and 3 bases on J, and the germline ends lie 13 bases apart. The donors were included in the validation cohort of some 110 subjects, a group kept apart from the roughly 670-subject first cohort. Specimen: PBMCs. Recombination connected TRBV5-1 to TRBJ2-1, with a weak D call of TRBD1 (6 bases match). The TCR comes from a woman between 18 and 30 years old in good health and CMV-seronegative. The CDR3: CASSLGGGLSYNEQFF. DNA sequence: TGCGCCAGCAGCTTGGGAGGGGGTTTGAGCTACAATGAGCAGTTCTTC.